What follows is one T cell receptor beta chain and its context. The target antigen is unknown. The missing CDR3 end, 3 residues past where the read stops, is filled in from the germline J gene. Average input was about 1.2 ug genomic DNA for immunoSEQ TCR beta CDR3 amplification. Method: immunoSEQ multiplex PCR; TCRdb's copy keeps in-frame clones and lacks some. Its table lists fewer than 25,000 clones. Prevalent HPV16 infections were excluded; only incident single HPV16 infections included. This record comes from a study of T cells in women clearing cervical HPV infection. Study as a whole: For cases, blood was sampled a median around 150 days after lesion detection, interquartile range roughly 80 to 220 days.

Regarding the study as a whole: Associations may precede or follow infection; HPV-specific or memory T cells were not isolated.

V was pared by 6 bases and J by 6 bases, with 7 bases of the junction left unmatched. This CDR3 is 13 amino acids long. CDR1 and CDR2 from the germline V gene are DFQATT and SNEGSKA (reference sequence). Sequencing was carried out using blood buffy coat. The sequence came from a woman between 18 and 75 years old with a cervical HPV16 infection that either progressed to CIN3+ or cleared (not recorded which). The chain carries TRBV20-1 and TRBJ2-7; 11 nucleotides align to TRBD2. The sequenced CDR3 bases are TGCAGTGCAGTGACTAGCGGGAAGGGCGAG. Protein product: CSAVTSGKGE. The entire CDR3 protein reads CSAVTSGKGEQYF.